One and the same sample provided the 17 T cell receptor beta chains below, sequenced in a study of shared clonotypes between healthy human individuals. Data came from immunoSEQ multiplex PCR; TCRdb stores just in-frame clones and leaves some out. Among some 2,000,000 clones listed, 90% to 95% were seen once. Input material: naive CD4+ T cells sorted from blood. Specified subset: CD45RA+ positively selected. Receptors were obtained from a man aged 18 to 29 in good health.

This clone was counted once. The chain couples TRBV18 to TRBJ2-7, with TRBD2 as a possible D gene (5 bases). There are 11 residues in the CDR3. Germline CDR1 KGHSH, CDR2 LQKENI. The V and J ends lost 4 bases and 4 bases respectively, with 5 bases between them. In DNA, the CDR3 is TGTGCCAGCTCACGAGGGTACGAGCAGTACTTC. Translation gives CASSRGYEQYF.

V is TRBV10-2 and J is TRBJ1-5; D possibly corresponds to TRBD1 (6 bases). With 0 bases removed from V and 9 bases from J, the gap between germline ends came to 18 bases. The germline V gene encodes CDR1 WSHSY and CDR2 SAAADI. The CDR3 sequence is 16 residues long. The CDR3 DNA follows: TGCGCCAGCAGTGAGTCGACCCCCGGGGGCACTGGGCCCCAGCATTTT. The encoded protein is CASSESTPGGTGPQHF.

The chain combines TRBV9 with TRBJ2-7; 7 nucleotides align to TRBD2. Trimming at V came to 4 bases and at J to 5 bases, leaving 6 bases not matched to a gene. The length of the CDR3 is 13 residues. Germline CDR1 SGDLS, CDR2 YYNGEE. This CDR3 reads CASSPRGVNEQYF. The CDR3 DNA sequence: TGTGCCAGCAGCCCCCGGGGGGTCAACGAGCAGTACTTC.

The V and J genes are TRBV2 and TRBJ2-6; a possible D gene is TRBD2 (5 bases). The CDR3 consists of 14 residues. Germline lookup yields CDR1 SNHLY and CDR2 FYNNEI. V was shortened by 11 bases and J by 0 bases, with 11 bases between the two germline ends. CDR3 sequence reads: CAFESGSGANVLTF. CDR3 nucleotides: TGTGCCTTCGAGAGCGGCTCTGGGGCCAACGTCCTGACTTTC.

The rearrangement links TRBV7-2 to TRBJ2-7; TRBD2 matches 11 bases. V dropped 5 bases and J dropped 3; count of bases not matched to a gene: 9. Germline CDR1 is SGHTA and CDR2 is FQGNSA. The CDR3 runs 16 residues. The chain's CDR3 is CASSRTSGPFLYEQYF. The CDR3 nucleotides read TGTGCCAGCAGCCGGACTAGCGGGCCCTTCCTCTACGAGCAGTACTTC.

The V gene is TRBV30, the J gene TRBJ1-1; D ambiguous. Germline assignment: CDR1 GTSNPN and CDR2 SVGIG (reference sequence). CDR3 length: 13 residues. Trimming pared 0 bases from V and 5 bases from J, leaving 10 bases between. As DNA, the CDR3 is TGTGCCTGGAGTGTATTCGATAGGACTGAAGCTTTCTTT. It translates to CAWSVFDRTEAFF.

This clone was seen more than once but under ten times. The CDR3 nucleotides are TGTGCCAGCAGTGAAGCGCTTGGCGGCAGGGGTCTAACAAACACTGAAGCTTTCTTT. Protein sequence: CASSEALGGRGLTNTEAFF. V usage is TRBV6-1 and J usage is TRBJ1-1, with D maybe TRBD1 (6 bases). This CDR3 spans 19 amino acids. The germline V gene encodes CDR1 MNHNS and CDR2 SASEGT. V dropped 0 bases and J dropped 2 bases, with 22 bases sitting between them.

The V call is TRBV6-1, the J call TRBJ1-5; D is perhaps TRBD1 (5 bases). The CDR3 is made up of 16 amino acids. V was pared by 2 bases and J by 2 bases, with 13 bases between. Per germline, CDR1 MNHNS and CDR2 SASEGT. CDR3 residues: CASSETGRAGNQPQHF. CDR3 nucleotide sequence: TGTGCCAGCAGTGAAACGGGCAGGGCTGGCAATCAGCCCCAGCATTTT.

The CDR3 protein is CASEGNYGYTF. Here the CDR3 DNA reads TGTGCCAGCGAGGGGAACTATGGCTACACCTTC. The chain has TRBV28 and TRBJ1-2; TRBD1 might be the D (5 bases). Germline V gene lookup returns CDR1 MDHEN and CDR2 SYDVKM. V shed 8 bases and J shed 2 bases, with 6 bases lying between them. The CDR3 totals 11 residues.

The genes are TRBV18 and TRBJ1-1; TRBD1 matches at 8 bases. The CDR3 has 15 amino acids. CDR1 and CDR2 (germline): KGHSH, LQKENI. J lost 4 bases, V lost 2 bases, and 6 bases had no gene match. DNA for the CDR3: TGTGCCAGCTCACCAGGGCAGGGGGCTTCCACTGAAGCTTTCTTT. Translating it yields CASSPGQGASTEAFF.

J is TRBJ1-5 and V is TRBV30; D perhaps matches TRBD1 (5 bases). Germline assignment: CDR1 GTSNPN and CDR2 SVGIG (reference sequence). V lost 4 bases to trimming and J lost 0 bases, with 10 bases between them. The CDR3 is 14 amino acids. The CDR3, as DNA: TGTGCCTGGAAAGACAGTTATAGCAATCAGCCCCAGCATTTT. Translation gives CAWKDSYSNQPQHF.

The chain joins TRBV7-2 to TRBJ2-3, with 9 positions matching TRBD2. After removal of 4 bases from V and 3 bases from J, the junction contained 5 bases not matched to a gene. The CDR3 consists of 15 residues. Germline CDR1 is SGHTA and CDR2 is FQGNSA. This chain's CDR3 is CASSSDSGRTDTQYF. The CDR3 coding sequence is TGTGCCAGCAGCTCCGACAGCGGGAGGACAGATACGCAGTATTTT.

Only a few counts were recorded for this clone. The chain couples TRBV30 to TRBJ1-2, with TRBD1 matching 7 bases. After removal of 2 bases from V and 10 bases from J, the junction contained 10 bases not matched to a gene. This CDR3 comprises 13 residues. Germline CDR1 and CDR2: GTSNPN and SVGIG (reference sequence). This chain's CDR3 is CAWSQRQGRFYTF. The CDR3 DNA is TGTGCCTGGAGTCAACGACAGGGCCGTTTCTACACCTTC.

V gene TRBV4-2 combines with J gene TRBJ1-2; D may be TRBD1 (6 bases). This CDR3 contains 15 residues. V gave up 0 bases and J gave up 8 bases, with 16 bases separating them. Germline lookup yields CDR1 LGHNA and CDR2 YNFKEQ. The CDR3 DNA follows: TGTGCCAGCAGCCAAGATTGGGGGGCACAGGAAGGCTACACCTTC. Translation gives CASSQDWGAQEGYTF.

The J gene is TRBJ1-5, the V gene TRBV5-1, with a possible D match to TRBD1 (5 bases). V lost 0 bases and J 1 base, leaving 8 bases between the germline ends. CDR3 length equals 15 residues. CDR1 is SGHRS, CDR2 YFSETQ, per germline. The CDR3 bases are TGCGCCAGCAGCTTGGCAGGGTCCAGCAATCAGCCCCAGCATTTT. Amino acids: CASSLAGSSNQPQHF. The full variable domain, completed using reference TRBV5-1 and TRBJ1-5, is KAGVTQTPRYLIKTRGQQVTLSCSPISGHRSVSWYQQTPGQGLQFLFEYFSETQRNKGNFPGRFSGRQFSNSRSEMNVSTLELGDSALYLCASSLAGSSNQPQHFGDGTRLSIL.

This chain connects TRBV6-5 to TRBJ2-7; D could derive from TRBD1 or TRBD2 (5 bases each). The length of the CDR3 is 14 residues. Per germline, CDR1 MNHEY and CDR2 SVGAGI. Trimming cost V 6 bases and J 5 bases, with 17 bases left between them. CDR3 in DNA: TGTGCCAGCAGCAATAGGGACCGCAGCAACGAGCAGTACTTC. This encodes CASSNRDRSNEQYF.

This chain uses TRBV30 with TRBJ2-1; D remains ambiguous. The CDR3 length is 11 residues. The germline V and J ends were trimmed by 2 bases and 8 bases, with 7 bases remaining between them. The germline gives CDR1 GTSNPN, CDR2 SVGIG (reference sequence). CDR3 DNA sequence: TGTGCCTGGAGTACAAGGGATGAGCAGTTCTTC. Translation: CAWSTRDEQFF.